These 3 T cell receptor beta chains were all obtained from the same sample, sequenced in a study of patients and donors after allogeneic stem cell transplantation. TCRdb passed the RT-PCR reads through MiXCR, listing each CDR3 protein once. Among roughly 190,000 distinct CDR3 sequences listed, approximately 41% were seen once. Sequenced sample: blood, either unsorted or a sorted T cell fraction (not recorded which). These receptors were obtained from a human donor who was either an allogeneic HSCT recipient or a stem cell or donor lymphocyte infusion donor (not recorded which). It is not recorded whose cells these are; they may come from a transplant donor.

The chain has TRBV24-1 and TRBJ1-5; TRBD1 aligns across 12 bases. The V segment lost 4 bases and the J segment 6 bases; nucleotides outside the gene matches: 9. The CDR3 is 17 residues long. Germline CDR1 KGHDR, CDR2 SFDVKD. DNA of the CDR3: TGTGCCACCAGTGAAAGTGTCGGGACAGGGGGCGGTCAGCCCCAGCATTTT. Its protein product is CATSESVGTGGGQPQHF.

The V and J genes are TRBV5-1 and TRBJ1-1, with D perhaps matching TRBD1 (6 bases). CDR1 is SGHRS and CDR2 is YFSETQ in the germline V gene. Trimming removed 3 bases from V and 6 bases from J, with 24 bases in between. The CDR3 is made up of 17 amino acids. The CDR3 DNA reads TGCGCCAGCAGCTCAGTTGGGGCAGGGGTAGCAGGCTCTGAAGCTTTCTTT. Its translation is CASSSVGAGVAGSEAFF.

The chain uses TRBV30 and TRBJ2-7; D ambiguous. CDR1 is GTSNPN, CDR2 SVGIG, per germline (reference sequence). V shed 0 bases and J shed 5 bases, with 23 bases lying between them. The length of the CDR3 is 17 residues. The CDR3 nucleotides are TGTGCCTGGAGTGTACAAGGCAGAGGCAATGGGGTCGACGAGCAGTACTTC. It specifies CAWSVQGRGNGVDEQYF.